One sample yielded the 32 T cell receptor beta chains listed below, sequenced in a study of CD8+ T cells in alopecia areata. Investigators isolated RNA and reverse transcribed it into cDNA to act as the sequencing template. Produced via immunoSEQ multiplex PCR; TCRdb's table is partial and in-frame only. The table lists 90,000 to 100,000 clones, roughly 64% of them singletons, with about a sixth in the top ten. The treatment is: oral pan-JAK inhibitor, 5-10 mg twice daily. Source: CD8+ T cells sorted from blood, taken at week 4, from a patient treated with tofacitinib. The receptors were sampled from a human donor with alopecia areata.

In its sample, this clone was seen once. This likely reflects a read error, since a far larger clone is one base away. CDR3 in DNA: TGTGCCAGCAGCTCCCTGCGAACCTACGAGCAGTACTTC. This translates into CASSSLRTYEQYF. The rearrangement links TRBV7-9 to TRBJ2-7; D remains unclear. The CDR3 is made up of 13 amino acids. Germline V gives CDR1 SEHNR, CDR2 FQNEAQ (reference sequence). The V end lost 4 bases, the J end lost 2 bases, and 9 bases lay between the germline ends.

The genes are TRBV4-1 and TRBJ1-6; TRBD1 aligns across 9 bases. The junction had 13 bases not matched to a gene; V was cut back by 4 bases and J by 3 bases. The CDR3 sequence is 19 residues long. Germline CDR1 reads MGHRA; CDR2 reads YSYEKL. CDR3: CASSRDRDRAHNYNSPLHF. CDR3 sequence (DNA): TGCGCCAGCAGCCGAGACCGGGACAGGGCTCATAACTATAATTCACCCCTCCACTTT.

V is TRBV30 and J is TRBJ2-7; D possibly corresponds to TRBD2 (5 bases). The CDR3 extends over 13 amino acids. V dropped 2 bases and J dropped 6 bases, with 14 bases sitting between them. From germline, CDR1 is GTSNPN and CDR2 SVGIG (reference sequence). The CDR3 is CAWSMGWEREQYF. CDR3 DNA: TGTGCCTGGAGTATGGGCTGGGAGCGCGAGCAGTACTTC.

The genes are TRBV5-4 and TRBJ1-2; 7 bases match TRBD1. Germline V lookup: CDR1 SGHNT, CDR2 YYREEE (reference sequence). The CDR3 consists of 15 residues. V shed 2 bases, J shed 3 bases, and the junction held 7 bases outside the gene matches. The CDR3 reads CASSFTGALYYGYTF. CDR3 coding DNA: TGTGCCAGCAGCTTCACAGGGGCCCTCTACTATGGCTACACCTTC.

The chain combines TRBV5-6 with TRBJ2-7; the match to TRBD1 covers 7 bases. V was pared by 5 bases and J by 5 bases, with 13 bases of the junction left unmatched. CDR1 and CDR2 (germline): SGHDT, YYEEEE. This CDR3 has 15 amino acids. CDR3 loop: CASSSRQGVENEQYF. CDR3 nucleotides: TGTGCCAGCAGTTCGCGGCAGGGGGTGGAGAACGAGCAGTACTTC.

The rearrangement uses TRBV13 and TRBJ2-7, with TRBD2 matching over 7 bases. Germline V gene lookup returns CDR1 PRHDT and CDR2 FYEKMQ (reference sequence). The V gene end was trimmed by 4 bases and the J gene end by 3 bases; junction bases not matched to a gene: 6. The CDR3 consists of 14 residues. This chain's CDR3 is CASSSPGGSYEQYF. DNA for the CDR3: TGTGCCAGCAGCTCCCCGGGAGGAAGCTACGAGCAGTACTTC.

The chain couples TRBV30 to TRBJ1-1, with D hard to call. Germline values: CDR1 GTSNPN, CDR2 SVGIG (reference sequence). The V end was cut by 5 bases, the J end by 4 bases, with 11 bases between. This CDR3 region has 12 residues. The CDR3 sequence is CAWGDWSTEAFF. For the CDR3, the DNA is TGTGCCTGGGGCGACTGGAGCACTGAAGCTTTCTTT.

This clone occurred a few times. J is TRBJ1-1 and V is TRBV19; D may be TRBD1 (5 bases). The V gene lost 7 bases and the J gene lost 0 bases, with 9 bases spanning the gap. Germline-derived CDR1 and CDR2 are LNHDA and SQIVND (reference sequence). CDR3 length: 13 amino acids. This chain's CDR3 is CASNWDVNTEAFF. The CDR3, as DNA: TGTGCCAGTAATTGGGACGTGAACACTGAAGCTTTCTTT.

The V gene is TRBV25-1, the J gene TRBJ2-7; D may be TRBD1 (5 bases). This CDR3 has 14 amino acids. V lost 1 base to trimming and J lost 5 bases, with 12 bases between them. Germline CDR1 reads MGHDK; CDR2 reads SYGVNS. The DNA of the CDR3 is TGTGCCAGCAGTGAATGGGCAGGGTCCGACGAGCAGTACTTC. The encoded protein is CASSEWAGSDEQYF.

This clone showed up just a few times. This chain connects TRBV19 to TRBJ2-1, with a possible D match to TRBD2 (5 bases). Trimming shortened V by 3 bases and J by 9 bases, and 18 bases separated the two germline ends. Germline V gene sequence: CDR1 LNHDA, CDR2 SQIVND (reference sequence). This CDR3 region has 15 residues. The DNA for the CDR3 is TGTGCCAGTAGTATTCGGGGAGAGTGGTCCTTTGAGCAGTTCTTC. This gives the protein CASSIRGEWSFEQFF.

The chain uses TRBV5-1 and TRBJ1-1, with D possibly matching TRBD1 (6 bases). Trimming cost V 4 bases and J 0 bases, with 10 bases left between them. Germline CDR1 reads SGHRS; CDR2 reads YFSETQ. CDR3 length: 14 residues. The CDR3 DNA is TGCGCCAGCAGCGGAGGACAGATGAACACTGAAGCTTTCTTT. Protein product: CASSGGQMNTEAFF.

This clone has only a few counts. V and J are TRBV29-1 and TRBJ2-1; 11 positions match TRBD2. Germline loops: CDR1 SQVTM, CDR2 ANQGSEA. J was trimmed by 9 bases and V by 4 bases; bases with no gene match: 11. CDR3 length equals 15 residues. The CDR3 loop reads CSVGGSGGAKGEQFF. CDR3 in DNA: TGCAGCGTTGGAGGTAGCGGGGGGGCAAAGGGTGAGCAGTTCTTC.

V and J are TRBV27 and TRBJ2-5; D perhaps matches TRBD1 (5 bases). Trimming cost V 6 bases and J 12 bases, with 23 bases left between them. The CDR3 covers 14 residues. The germline CDR1 and CDR2 sequences are MNHEY and SMNVEV (reference sequence). DNA for the CDR3: TGTGCCAGCAGACAGACAGAGACACCAACTACGGAGTACTTC. This encodes CASRQTETPTTEYF.

This clone has just a few counts. The gene calls are TRBV27 and TRBJ1-5; possible D gene TRBD1, 5 bases. CDR1 and CDR2 (germline): MNHEY, SMNVEV (reference sequence). The CDR3 has 15 residues. V lost 2 bases, J lost 5 bases, and 13 bases lay in between. CDR3 DNA: TGTGCCAGCAGTTTAGAGGCAGCAGGGCATCAGCCCCAGCATTTT. This codes for CASSLEAAGHQPQHF.

The V gene is TRBV7-6, the J gene TRBJ2-6, with 7 bases that match TRBD1. The CDR3 runs 20 residues. Germline trimming cut 0 bases from V and 0 bases from J; bases unmatched to any gene: 11. Looked up from germline, CDR1 is SGHVS and CDR2 is FNYEAQ. This CDR3 reads CASSLAARDSTASGANVLTF. The CDR3 region has the DNA TGTGCCAGCAGCTTAGCGGCGAGGGACAGTACAGCCTCTGGGGCCAACGTCCTGACTTTC.

The rearrangement links TRBV4-3 to TRBJ2-3, with D maybe TRBD1 (6 bases). CDR3 length: 17 amino acids. With 0 bases removed from V and 6 bases from J, the gap between germline ends came to 19 bases. Per the germline V gene, CDR1 is LGHNA and CDR2 is YSLEER. CDR3 DNA: TGCGCCAGCAGCCAAGATCGTAGGGGGTCAAAGAGGGATACGCAGTATTTT. Translation: CASSQDRRGSKRDTQYF.

This clone was observed a handful of times. The genes are TRBV10-3 and TRBJ2-1; a weak D match, TRBD2 (6 bases). Germline V gene lookup returns CDR1 ENHRY and CDR2 SYGVKD. This CDR3 spans 15 amino acids. With 4 bases removed from V and 3 bases from J, the gap between germline ends came to 13 bases. The CDR3 DNA is TGTGCCATCAGTGGGTCGGGAGCGGTCTACAATGAGCAGTTCTTC. This sequence encodes CAISGSGAVYNEQFF.

The chain couples TRBV15 to TRBJ2-7; 11 bases are a match to TRBD1. Germline V lookup: CDR1 LNHNV, CDR2 YYDKDF (reference sequence). This CDR3 comprises 17 residues. V was clipped by 0 bases and J by 4 bases; unmatched bases: 8. CDR3: CATSRDGRTGGLYEQYF. Written as DNA, the CDR3 is TGTGCCACCAGCAGAGATGGTAGGACAGGGGGCTTATACGAGCAGTACTTC.

This clone came up a few times. For the CDR3, the DNA is TGTGCCAGTACGATGGGACTAAGACATTACAATGAGCAGTTCTTC. It encodes CASTMGLRHYNEQFF. The J gene is TRBJ2-1, the V gene TRBV19; 7 bases are a match to TRBD2. Germline V CDR1 and CDR2: LNHDA, SQIVND (reference sequence). The CDR3 is made up of 15 amino acids. After removal of 7 bases from V and 4 bases from J, the junction contained 10 bases not matched to a gene.

V usage is TRBV27 and J usage is TRBJ2-7; 11 bases agree with TRBD2. The junction had 6 bases not matched to a gene; V was cut back by 2 bases and J by 0 bases. The CDR3 is made up of 17 amino acids. Germline loops: CDR1 MNHEY, CDR2 SMNVEV (reference sequence). CDR3 in amino acids: CASSLRGLAEISYEQYF. CDR3 nucleotide sequence: TGTGCCAGCAGTTTAAGGGGACTAGCGGAGATCTCCTACGAGCAGTACTTC.

V gene TRBV7-9 combines with J gene TRBJ2-5, with D possibly matching TRBD2 (5 bases). V lost 1 base to trimming and J lost 5 bases, with 11 bases between them. CDR3 size: 14 residues. Germline lookup yields CDR1 SEHNR and CDR2 FQNEAQ (reference sequence). The CDR3 DNA is TGTGCCAGCAGCTTAGAAGCTAGCCGGGAGACCCAGTACTTC. Protein sequence: CASSLEASRETQYF.

The chain couples TRBV9 to TRBJ2-5; D is undetermined. Trimming cost V 0 bases and J 0 bases, with 9 bases left between them. Germline loops: CDR1 SGDLS, CDR2 YYNGEE. The CDR3 totals 15 residues. The CDR3 loop is CASSVDEDNQETQYF. DNA for the CDR3: TGTGCCAGCAGCGTAGATGAAGACAACCAAGAGACCCAGTACTTC.

The count of this clone is one. The chain employs TRBV7-9 and TRBJ2-7; no clear D gene. Trimming took 5 bases from V and 5 from J, leaving 7 bases between them. The CDR3 runs 11 residues. Germline CDR1 is SEHNR and CDR2 is FQNEAQ (reference sequence). This CDR3 reads CASSLQNEQYF. CDR3 bases: TGTGCCAGCAGCCTACAGAACGAGCAGTACTTC.

The chain uses TRBV27 and TRBJ2-7; D is possibly TRBD2 (5 bases). Germline V gene sequence: CDR1 MNHEY, CDR2 SMNVEV (reference sequence). V lost 9 bases, J lost 6 bases, and 9 bases lay in between. The CDR3 spans 10 residues. This CDR3 is CASGAGEQYF. The CDR3 nucleotides read TGTGCCAGTGGCGCGGGCGAGCAGTACTTC.

The chain uses TRBV7-3 and TRBJ2-1, with 8 bases aligning to TRBD1. The CDR3 is 15 residues long. Germline loops: CDR1 SGHTA, CDR2 FQGTGA. V gave up 4 bases and J gave up 6 bases; unmatched junction bases: 8. CDR3 residues: CASSSPGQGINEQFF. The CDR3 bases are TGTGCCAGCAGCTCCCCCGGACAGGGAATCAATGAGCAGTTCTTC.

This clone was recorded a few times. V and J are TRBV19 and TRBJ2-3; D might be TRBD1 (6 bases). V was pared by 4 bases and J by 6 bases, with 14 bases between. CDR1 is LNHDA, CDR2 SQIVND, per germline (reference sequence). The CDR3 totals 14 residues. CDR3 protein: CASSTTGNLDTQYF. CDR3 nucleotide sequence: TGTGCCAGTAGTACCACAGGGAATTTGGATACGCAGTATTTT.

The chain carries TRBV5-6 and TRBJ2-1; 8 nucleotides line up with TRBD1. Germline lookup yields CDR1 SGHDT and CDR2 YYEEEE. This CDR3 has 14 residues. The V segment lost 0 bases and the J segment 6 bases; nucleotides outside the gene matches: 2. The CDR3 bases are TGTGCCAGCAGCTTGGGCGGGACAGGCAATGAGCAGTTCTTC. It encodes CASSLGGTGNEQFF.

The rearrangement joins TRBV2 to TRBJ1-1; D may be TRBD1 (6 bases). CDR1 and CDR2 from the germline V gene are SNHLY and FYNNEI. The V end lost 6 bases, the J end lost 0 bases, and 8 bases lay between the germline ends. The CDR3 is 13 amino acids. CDR3 residues: CASREGVNTEAFF. The CDR3 nucleotides are TGTGCCAGCAGGGAGGGGGTGAACACTGAAGCTTTCTTT.

The chain couples TRBV29-1 to TRBJ2-7, with D unresolved. Germline V lookup: CDR1 SQVTM, CDR2 ANQGSEA. V lost 2 bases and J 7 bases, leaving 12 bases between the germline ends. The length of the CDR3 is 12 residues. CDR3 region: CSVEIRPLEQYF. The CDR3 nucleotides read TGCAGCGTTGAAATTCGCCCTTTGGAGCAGTACTTC.

This clone was seen only a few times. The rearrangement uses TRBV2 and TRBJ1-3; 8 bases match TRBD1. CDR1 and CDR2 (germline): SNHLY, FYNNEI. Trimming at V came to 2 bases and at J to 0 bases, leaving 9 bases not matched to a gene. The CDR3 runs 18 residues. CDR3 region: CASSEHGQGRLSGNTIYF. The CDR3 DNA follows: TGTGCCAGCAGTGAACACGGACAGGGCCGACTCTCTGGAAACACCATATATTTT.

V usage is TRBV5-1 and J usage is TRBJ2-3; D tentatively fits TRBD1 or TRBD2 (6 bases each). Trimming shortened V by 4 bases and J by 5 bases, and 20 bases separated the two germline ends. The CDR3 runs 16 residues. Germline V gene data show CDR1 as SGHRS and CDR2 as YFSETQ. The CDR3 DNA sequence: TGCGCCAGCAGCACGGAGGGGGACTGGATCGTAGATACGCAGTATTTT. Encoded protein: CASSTEGDWIVDTQYF.

This clone has more than one count but fewer than ten. The chain employs TRBV7-8 and TRBJ2-5; 7 bases match TRBD1. The CDR3 runs to 15 residues. Germline lookup yields CDR1 SGHVS and CDR2 FQNEAQ. After removal of 5 bases from V and 5 bases from J, the junction contained 11 bases not matched to a gene. CDR3 sequence reads: CASSPPDRAAETQYF. DNA for the CDR3: TGTGCCAGCAGCCCGCCAGACAGGGCAGCGGAGACCCAGTACTTC.